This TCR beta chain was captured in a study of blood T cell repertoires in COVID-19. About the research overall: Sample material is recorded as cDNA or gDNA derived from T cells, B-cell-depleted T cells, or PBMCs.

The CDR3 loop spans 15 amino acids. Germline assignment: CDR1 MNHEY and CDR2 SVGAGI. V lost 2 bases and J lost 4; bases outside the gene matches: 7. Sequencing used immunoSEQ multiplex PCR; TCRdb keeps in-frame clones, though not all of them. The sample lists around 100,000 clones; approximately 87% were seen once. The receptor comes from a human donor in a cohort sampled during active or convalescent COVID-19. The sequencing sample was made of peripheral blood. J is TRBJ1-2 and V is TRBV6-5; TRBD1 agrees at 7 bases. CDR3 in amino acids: CASSYVEGAGYGYTF. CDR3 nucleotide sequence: TGTGCCAGCAGTTACGTGGAGGGGGCGGGCTATGGCTACACCTTC.